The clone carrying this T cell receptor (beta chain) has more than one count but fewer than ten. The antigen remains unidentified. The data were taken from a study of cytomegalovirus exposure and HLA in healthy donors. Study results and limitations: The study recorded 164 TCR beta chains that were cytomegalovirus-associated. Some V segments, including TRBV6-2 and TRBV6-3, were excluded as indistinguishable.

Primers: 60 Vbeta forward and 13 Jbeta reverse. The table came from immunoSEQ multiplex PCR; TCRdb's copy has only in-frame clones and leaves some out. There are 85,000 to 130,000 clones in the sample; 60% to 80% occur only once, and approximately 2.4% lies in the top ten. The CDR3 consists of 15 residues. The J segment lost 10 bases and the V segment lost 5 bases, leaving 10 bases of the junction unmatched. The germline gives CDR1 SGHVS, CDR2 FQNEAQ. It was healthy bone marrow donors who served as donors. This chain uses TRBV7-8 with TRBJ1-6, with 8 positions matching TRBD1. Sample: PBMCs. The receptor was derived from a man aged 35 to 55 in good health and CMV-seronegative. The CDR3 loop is CASSRQGQGGSPLHF. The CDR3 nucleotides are TGTGCCAGCAGCAGACAGGGGCAGGGTGGCTCACCCCTCCACTTT.